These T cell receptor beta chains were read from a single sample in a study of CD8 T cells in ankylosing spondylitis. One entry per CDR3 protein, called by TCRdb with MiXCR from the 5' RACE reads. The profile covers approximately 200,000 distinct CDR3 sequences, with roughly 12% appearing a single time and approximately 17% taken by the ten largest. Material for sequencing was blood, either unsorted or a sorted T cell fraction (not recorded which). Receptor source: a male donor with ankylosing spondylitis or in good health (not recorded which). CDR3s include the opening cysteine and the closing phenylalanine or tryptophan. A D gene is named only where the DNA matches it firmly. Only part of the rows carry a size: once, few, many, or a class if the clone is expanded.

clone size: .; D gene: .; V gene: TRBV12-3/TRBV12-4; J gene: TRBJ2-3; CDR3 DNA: TGTGCCAGCGGGGACCGGGGAAGCACAGATACGCAGTATTTT; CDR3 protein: CASGDRGSTDTQYF
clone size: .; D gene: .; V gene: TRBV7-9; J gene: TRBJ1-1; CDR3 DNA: TGTGCCAGCAGCAACAACGGGGGTGAAGCTTTCTTT; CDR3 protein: CASSNNGGEAFF
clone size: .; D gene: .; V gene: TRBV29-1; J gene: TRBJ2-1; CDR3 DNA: TGCAGCTTCACGAGGGGGAGCCGGAATGAGCAGTTCTTC; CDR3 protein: CSFTRGSRNEQFF
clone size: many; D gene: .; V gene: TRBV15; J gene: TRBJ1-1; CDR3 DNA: TGTGCCACCAGCAGTGCCTCTATGAACACTGAAGCTTTCTTT; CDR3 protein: CATSSASMNTEAFF
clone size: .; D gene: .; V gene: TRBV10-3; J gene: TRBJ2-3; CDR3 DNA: TGTGCCATCAGTGAGGAAGACGGAGTCCCTAGCACAGATACGCAGTATTTT; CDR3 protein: CAISEEDGVPSTDTQYF
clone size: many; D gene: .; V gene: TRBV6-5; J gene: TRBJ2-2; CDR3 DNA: TGTGCCAGCAGTTACTCGCGGGTGAACACCGGGGAGCTGTTTTTT; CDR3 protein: CASSYSRVNTGELFF
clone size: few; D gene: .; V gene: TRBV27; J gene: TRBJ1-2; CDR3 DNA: TGTGCCAGCAGTTTCGCGACGGACTATGGCTACACCTTC; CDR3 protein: CASSFATDYGYTF
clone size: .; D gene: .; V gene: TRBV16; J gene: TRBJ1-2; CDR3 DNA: TGTGCCAGCAGCCAATCAGTACAGTATGGCTACACCTTC; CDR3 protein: CASSQSVQYGYTF
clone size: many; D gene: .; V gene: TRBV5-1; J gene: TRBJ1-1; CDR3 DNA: TGCGCCAGCAGCCCGGGACACTCGAACACTGAAGCTTTCTTT; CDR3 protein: CASSPGHSNTEAFF
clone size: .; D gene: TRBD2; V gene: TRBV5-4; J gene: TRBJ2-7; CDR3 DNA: TGTGCCAGCACCCCGGGGGGGCTCGAGCAGTACTTC; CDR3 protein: CASTPGGLEQYF
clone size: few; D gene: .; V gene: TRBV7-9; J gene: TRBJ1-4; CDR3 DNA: TGTGCCAGCAGCTCCGGGACCGAGTTCCATGAAAAACTGTTTTTT; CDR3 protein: CASSSGTEFHEKLFF
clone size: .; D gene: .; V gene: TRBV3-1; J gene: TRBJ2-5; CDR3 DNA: TGTGCCAGCAGCTCCTACACTGGGGGGAGGGAGACCCAGTACTTC; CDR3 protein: CASSSYTGGRETQYF
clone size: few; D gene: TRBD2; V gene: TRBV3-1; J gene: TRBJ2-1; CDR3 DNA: TGTGCCAGCAGCCAAGTTACTAGCGGGATTGGGTCCCCAAATGAGCAGTTCTTC; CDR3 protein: CASSQVTSGIGSPNEQFF
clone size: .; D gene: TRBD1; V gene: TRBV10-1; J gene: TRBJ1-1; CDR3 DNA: TGCGCCAGCAGCTACAGGGGGGATGCGACTGAAGCTTTCTTT; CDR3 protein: CASSYRGDATEAFF
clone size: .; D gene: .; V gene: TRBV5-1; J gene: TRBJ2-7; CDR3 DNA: TGCGCCAGCAGCCACCCTGGGGGGACCACTAGCGAGCAGTACTTC; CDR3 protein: CASSHPGGTTSEQYF
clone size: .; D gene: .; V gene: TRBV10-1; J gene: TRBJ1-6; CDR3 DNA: TGCGCCAGCAACGACGGTAATAATTCACCCCTCCACTTT; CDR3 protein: CASNDGNNSPLHF
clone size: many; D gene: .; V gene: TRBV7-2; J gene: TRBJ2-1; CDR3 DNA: TGTGCCAGCAGCTTTGCGTCAAATGAGCAGTTCTTC; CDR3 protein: CASSFASNEQFF
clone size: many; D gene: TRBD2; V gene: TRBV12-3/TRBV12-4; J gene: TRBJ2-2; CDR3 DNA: TGTGCCAGCAGTATTGGGACTAGCGGGAACACCGGGGAGCTGTTTTTT; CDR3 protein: CASSIGTSGNTGELFF
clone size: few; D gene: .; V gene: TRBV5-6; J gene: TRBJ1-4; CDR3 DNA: TGTGCCAGCAGCTTGAGTGGTGAAAAACTGTTTTTT; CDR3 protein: CASSLSGEKLFF
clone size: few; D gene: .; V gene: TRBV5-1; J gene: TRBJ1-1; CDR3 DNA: TGCGCCAGCAGCTTGGGGAGGTACACTGAAGCTTTCTTT; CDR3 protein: CASSLGRYTEAFF
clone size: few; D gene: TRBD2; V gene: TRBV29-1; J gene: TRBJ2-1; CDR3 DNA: TGCAGCGTTGAGGCCCTGGGACTAGCGGGAGGAGGGTATGAGCAGTTCTTC; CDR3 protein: CSVEALGLAGGGYEQFF
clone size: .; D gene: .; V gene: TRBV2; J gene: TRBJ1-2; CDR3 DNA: TGTGCCAGCATCTATCGGGGGGACTATGGCTACACCTTC; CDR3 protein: CASIYRGDYGYTF
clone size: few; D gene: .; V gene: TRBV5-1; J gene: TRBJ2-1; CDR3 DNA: TGCGCCAGCAGCTTGAATTTGGGCGAGCAGTTCTTC; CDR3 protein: CASSLNLGEQFF
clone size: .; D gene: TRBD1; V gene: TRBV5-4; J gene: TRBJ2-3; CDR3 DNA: TGTGCCAGCAGCTTAGGGGACAGCCTCACAGATACGCAGTATTTT; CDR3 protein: CASSLGDSLTDTQYF
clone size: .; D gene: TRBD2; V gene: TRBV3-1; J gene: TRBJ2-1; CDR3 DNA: TGTGCCAGCAGCCCGAAGACAGCGGGAGGACCAGGATTTGAGCAGTTCTTC; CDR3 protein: CASSPKTAGGPGFEQFF
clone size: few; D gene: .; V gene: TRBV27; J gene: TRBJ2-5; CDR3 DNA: TGTGCCAGCAGTTTACGACTAGAGGAGACCCAGTACTTC; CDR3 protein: CASSLRLEETQYF
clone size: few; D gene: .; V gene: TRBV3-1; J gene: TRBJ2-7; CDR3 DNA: TGTGCCAGCAGCCAAGATTGGGGCTACGAGCAGTACTTC; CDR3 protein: CASSQDWGYEQYF
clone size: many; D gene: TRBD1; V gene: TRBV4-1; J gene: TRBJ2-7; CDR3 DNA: TGCGCCAGCAGCCACTCGGGACAGCCCTACGAGCAGTACTTC; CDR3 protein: CASSHSGQPYEQYF
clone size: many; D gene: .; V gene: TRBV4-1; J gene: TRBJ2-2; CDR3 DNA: TGCGCCAGCAGCCAAGGAGGGGACGGGGAGCTGTTTTTT; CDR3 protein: CASSQGGDGELFF
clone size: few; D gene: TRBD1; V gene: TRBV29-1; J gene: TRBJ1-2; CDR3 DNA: TGCAGCGTTGAAGATGTACAGGGGCATCGGTATGGCTACACCTTC; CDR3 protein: CSVEDVQGHRYGYTF
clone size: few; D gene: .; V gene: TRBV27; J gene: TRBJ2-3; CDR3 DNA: TGTGCCAGCAGTTTGTATTTTCCCCAGATTACGCAGTATTTT; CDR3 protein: CASSLYFPQITQYF
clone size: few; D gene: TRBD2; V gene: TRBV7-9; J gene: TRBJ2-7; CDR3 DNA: TGTGCCAGCAGCTCAAATCGGGGGGAGGACGGTTCCTACGAGCAGTACTTC; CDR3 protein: CASSSNRGEDGSYEQYF
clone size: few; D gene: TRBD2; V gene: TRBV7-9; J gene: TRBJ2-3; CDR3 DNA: TGTGCCAGCAGCTTAGTGGGGGGGAGTGCAGATACGCAGTATTTT; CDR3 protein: CASSLVGGSADTQYF
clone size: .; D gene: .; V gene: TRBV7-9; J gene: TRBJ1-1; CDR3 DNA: TGTGCCAGCAGCTTAGGTCTGGGTGAAGCTTTCTTT; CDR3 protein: CASSLGLGEAFF
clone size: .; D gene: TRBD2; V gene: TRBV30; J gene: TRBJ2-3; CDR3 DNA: TGTGCCTGGCATACTAGCGGGAGGGCAGATACGCAGTATTTT; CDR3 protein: CAWHTSGRADTQYF
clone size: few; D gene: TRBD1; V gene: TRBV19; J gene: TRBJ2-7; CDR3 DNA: TGTGCCAGTAGTGGCCGGGACAGGTCCTACGAGCAGTACTTC; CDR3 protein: CASSGRDRSYEQYF
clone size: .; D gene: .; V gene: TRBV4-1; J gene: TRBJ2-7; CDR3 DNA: TGCGCCAGCAGCCAAGAGACGGCTTCCTACGAGCAGTACTTC; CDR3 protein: CASSQETASYEQYF
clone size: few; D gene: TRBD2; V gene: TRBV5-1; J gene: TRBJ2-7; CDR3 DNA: TGCGCCAGCAGCCCCTGGCGGGAGGGCCCATACGAGCAGTACTTC; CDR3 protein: CASSPWREGPYEQYF
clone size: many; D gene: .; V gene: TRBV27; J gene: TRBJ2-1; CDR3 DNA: TGTGCCAGCAGTTTAGTGCCCTACAATGAGCAGTTCTTC; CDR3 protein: CASSLVPYNEQFF
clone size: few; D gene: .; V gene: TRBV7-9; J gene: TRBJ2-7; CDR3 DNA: TGTGCCAGCAGCAATAGCGACTACGAGCAGTACTTC; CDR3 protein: CASSNSDYEQYF
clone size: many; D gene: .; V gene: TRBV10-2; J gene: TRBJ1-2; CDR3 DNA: TGCGCCAGCAGTGACAGGGGCCTCTTCTATGGCTACACCTTC; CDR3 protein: CASSDRGLFYGYTF
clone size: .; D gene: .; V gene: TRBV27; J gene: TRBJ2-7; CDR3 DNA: TGTGCCAGCACCGGACCCCGCTGGGAGCAGTACTTC; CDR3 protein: CASTGPRWEQYF
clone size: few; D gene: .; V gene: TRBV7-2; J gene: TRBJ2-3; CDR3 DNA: TGTGCCAGCAGCTTAGCACTCTACACAGATACGCAGTATTTT; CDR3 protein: CASSLALYTDTQYF
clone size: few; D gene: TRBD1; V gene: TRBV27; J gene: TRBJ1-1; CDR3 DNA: TGTGCCAGCAGTCGACGGACAGGGGCGAACACTGAAGCTTTCTTT; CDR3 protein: CASSRRTGANTEAFF
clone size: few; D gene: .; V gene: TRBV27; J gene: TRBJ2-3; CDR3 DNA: TGTGCCAGCAGTTTACAGGCCGCAGGCGATACGCAGTATTTT; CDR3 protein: CASSLQAAGDTQYF
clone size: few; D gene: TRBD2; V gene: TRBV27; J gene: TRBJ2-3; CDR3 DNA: TGTGCCAGCAGTTTATCGGGGGGACTAGCGGGAGGGCCGGATACGCAGTATTTT; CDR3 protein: CASSLSGGLAGGPDTQYF
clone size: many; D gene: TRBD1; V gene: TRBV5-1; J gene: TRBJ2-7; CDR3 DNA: TGCGCCAGCAGCTTGGGACGGGACAGGGAGTCCTACGAGCAGTACTTC; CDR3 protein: CASSLGRDRESYEQYF
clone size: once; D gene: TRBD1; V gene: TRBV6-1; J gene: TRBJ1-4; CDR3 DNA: TGTGCCAGCAGTCCTCACTCCGGGACAGGGGAAGAAAAACTGTTTTTT; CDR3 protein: CASSPHSGTGEEKLFF
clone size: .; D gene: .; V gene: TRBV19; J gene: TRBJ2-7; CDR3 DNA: TGTGCCAGTAGTAGTTTCACAGACAGCTCCTACGAGCAGTACTTC; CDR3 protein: CASSSFTDSSYEQYF